Given below is one T cell receptor (beta chain) in context. The antigen is undetermined. Here immunoSEQ multiplex PCR was the method, and the copy in TCRdb shows in-frame clones only, minus some. The sample shows over 150,000 clones, over 75% of them seen only once. The data originate from a study of T cell responses to AZD1222 COVID-19 vaccine. General study findings and limits: No repertoire was sampled before or during the peak T cell response, only after it. Donors were chiefly white British, with a greater number of females, and clonal diversity was perhaps underestimated. Spike-specific TCR repertoires showed rising breadth and depth after two AZD1222 doses.

The CDR3 length is 15 residues. V was trimmed by 2 bases and J by 8 bases, leaving 15 bases between them. The receptor comes from an adult in good health. The J gene is TRBJ1-4, the V gene TRBV6-7, with a weak D call TRBD1 (5 bases). TRBV6-7 is classed as an ORF, of uncertain function. The material was peripheral blood, obtained on day 0 of AZD1222 vaccination. The CDR3 protein is CASSYPQIGAEKLFF. In DNA form, the CDR3 reads TGTGCCAGCAGTTACCCGCAGATCGGGGCCGAAAAACTGTTTTTT.